Sequencing of this TCR beta chain was carried out in a study of cytomegalovirus exposure and HLA in healthy donors. It was with 60 Vbeta and 13 Jbeta primers that the PCR ran. Clones were read by immunoSEQ multiplex PCR, and TCRdb kept only the in-frame ones, dropping some. The profile covers 95,000 to 100,000 clones, with roughly 80% appearing a single time and roughly 2% taken by the ten largest. The study's findings and limits: Owing to their indistinguishability, certain V segments, notably TRBV6-2 and TRBV6-3, were excluded. Later analysis demonstrated an association between a missense DCLRE1C variant and TCR beta V- and J-gene trimming.

In its sample, this clone was seen once. Its matching antigen is unknown. J gave up 3 bases and V 7 bases, and 7 bases lay outside the gene matches. Germline CDR1 reads SGHTA; CDR2 reads FQGNSA. The CDR3 sequence is 15 residues long. The TCR comes from a man aged 35-49 years in good health and CMV-seronegative. What was sequenced was PBMCs. This sequence joins TRBV7-2 and TRBJ2-2; 8 bases agree with TRBD2. CDR3 amino acids: CASTRRGGYTGELFF. CDR3 coding DNA: TGTGCCAGCACCCGACGGGGGGGGTACACCGGGGAGCTGTTTTTT.